One sample yielded the 3 T cell receptor beta chains listed below, sequenced in a study of blood T cell repertoires in COVID-19. TCRdb keeps only in-frame clones here, not all; method: immunoSEQ multiplex PCR. The sample carries about 220,000 clones, over 75% recorded once. The specimen was PBMCs or T cells enriched from blood (not recorded which). The receptor source for this set is a woman aged 55-69 years who had recovered from COVID-19.

This clone occurred once. The J gene is TRBJ1-1, the V gene TRBV19, with D unclear. V was pared by 3 bases and J by 0 bases, with 14 bases between. This CDR3 is 16 amino acids long. Germline lookup yields CDR1 LNHDA and CDR2 SQIVND (reference sequence). Written as DNA, the CDR3 is TGTGCCAGTAGTATCGTACAGAATAGAATGAACACTGAAGCTTTCTTT. Its translation: CASSIVQNRMNTEAFF.

The V call is TRBV14, the J call TRBJ2-4; 7 positions agree with TRBD2. With 4 bases clipped from V and 10 bases from J, the junction kept 19 bases outside the gene matches. The CDR3 is 17 amino acids. The germline V gene has CDR1 SGHDN and CDR2 FVKESK. The CDR3 spells CASSPGLGIGKGEIQYF. For the CDR3, the DNA is TGTGCCAGCAGCCCTGGACTAGGGATCGGGAAAGGGGAGATTCAGTACTTC. The variable domain in full, with the rest retrieved from reference TRBV14 and TRBJ2-4, is EAGVTQFPSHSVIEKGQTVTLRCDPISGHDNLYWYRRVMGKEIKFLLHFVKESKQDESGMPNNRFLAERTGGTYSTLKVQPAELEDSGVYFCASSPGLGIGKGEIQYFGAGTRLSVL.

The chain's CDR3 is CASSLEQGWHTEAFF. The CDR3 coding sequence is TGTGCCAGCAGCTTAGAACAGGGGTGGCACACTGAAGCTTTCTTT. The chain carries TRBV7-8 and TRBJ1-1; 7 bases align to TRBD1. This CDR3 has 15 amino acids. The germline V gene encodes CDR1 SGHVS and CDR2 FQNEAQ. The J segment lost 3 bases and the V segment lost 1 base, leaving 5 bases of the junction unmatched. Using reference TRBV7-8 and TRBJ1-1 for the parts outside the CDR3, the full variable domain is GAGVSQSPRYKVAKRGQDVALRCDPISGHVSLFWYQQALGQGPEFLTYFQNEAQLDKSGLPSDRFFAERPEGSVSTLKIQRTQQEDSAVYLCASSLEQGWHTEAFFGQGTRLTVV.